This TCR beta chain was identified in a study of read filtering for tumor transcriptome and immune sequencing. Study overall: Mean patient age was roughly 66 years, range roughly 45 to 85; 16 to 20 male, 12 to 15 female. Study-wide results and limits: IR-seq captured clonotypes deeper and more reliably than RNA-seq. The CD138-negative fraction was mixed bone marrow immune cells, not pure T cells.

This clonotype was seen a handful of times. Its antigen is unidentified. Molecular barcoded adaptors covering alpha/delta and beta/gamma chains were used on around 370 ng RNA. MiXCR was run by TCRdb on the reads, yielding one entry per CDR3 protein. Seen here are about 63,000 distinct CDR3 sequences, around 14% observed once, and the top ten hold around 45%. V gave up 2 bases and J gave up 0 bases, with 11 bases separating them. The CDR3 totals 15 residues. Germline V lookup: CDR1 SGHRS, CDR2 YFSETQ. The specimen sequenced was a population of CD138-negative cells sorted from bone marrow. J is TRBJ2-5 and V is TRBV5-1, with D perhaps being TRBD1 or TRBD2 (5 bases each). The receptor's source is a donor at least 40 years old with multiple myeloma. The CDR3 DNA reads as TGCGCCAGCAGCTTATCTGGGGGAGACCAAGAGACCCAGTACTTC. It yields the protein CASSLSGGDQETQYF.